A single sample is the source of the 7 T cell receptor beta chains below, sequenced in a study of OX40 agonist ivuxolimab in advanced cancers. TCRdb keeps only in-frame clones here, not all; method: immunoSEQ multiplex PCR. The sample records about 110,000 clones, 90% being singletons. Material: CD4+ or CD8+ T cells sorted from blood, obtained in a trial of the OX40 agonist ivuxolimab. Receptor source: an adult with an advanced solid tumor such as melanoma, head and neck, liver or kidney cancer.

The CDR3 DNA follows: TGTGCCTGGAGGTTGTCGGCGGAGACCCAGTACTTC. Encoded protein: CAWRLSAETQYF. The rearrangement uses TRBV30 and TRBJ2-5; the D is unclear. The CDR3 is 12 residues long. V lost 3 bases to trimming and J lost 5 bases, with 10 bases between them. Germline CDR1 GTSNPN, CDR2 SVGIG (reference sequence).

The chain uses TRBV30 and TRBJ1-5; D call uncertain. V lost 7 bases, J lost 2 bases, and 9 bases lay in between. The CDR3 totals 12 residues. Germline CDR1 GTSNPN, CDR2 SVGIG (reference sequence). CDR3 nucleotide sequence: TGTGCCTACAGTATGCGCAATCAGCCCCAGCATTTT. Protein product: CAYSMRNQPQHF. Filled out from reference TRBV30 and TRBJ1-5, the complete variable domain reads SQTIHQWPATLVQPVGSPLSLECTVEGTSNPNLYWYRQAAGRGLQLLFYSVGIGQISSEVPQNLSASRPQDRQFILSSKKLLLSDSGFYLCAYSMRNQPQHFGDGTRLSIL.

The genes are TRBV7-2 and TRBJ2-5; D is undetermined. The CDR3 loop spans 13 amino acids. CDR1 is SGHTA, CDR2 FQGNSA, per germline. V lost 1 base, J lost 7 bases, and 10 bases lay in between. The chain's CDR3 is CASSLVQAGTQYF. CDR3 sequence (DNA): TGTGCCAGCAGCTTAGTTCAAGCCGGGACCCAGTACTTC.

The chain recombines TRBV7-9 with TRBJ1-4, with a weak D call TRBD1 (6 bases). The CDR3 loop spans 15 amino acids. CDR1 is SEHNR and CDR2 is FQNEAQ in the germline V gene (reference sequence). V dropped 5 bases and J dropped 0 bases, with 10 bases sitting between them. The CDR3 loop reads CASSPQGTTNEKLFF. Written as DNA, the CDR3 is TGTGCCAGCAGCCCCCAGGGGACAACTAATGAAAAACTGTTTTTT.

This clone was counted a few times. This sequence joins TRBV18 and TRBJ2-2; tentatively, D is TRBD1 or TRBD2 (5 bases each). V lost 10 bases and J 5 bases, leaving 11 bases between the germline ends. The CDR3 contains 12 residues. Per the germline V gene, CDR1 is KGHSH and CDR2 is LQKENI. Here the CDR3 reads CATRDQTGELFF. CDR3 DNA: TGTGCCACAAGGGACCAGACCGGGGAGCTGTTTTTT.

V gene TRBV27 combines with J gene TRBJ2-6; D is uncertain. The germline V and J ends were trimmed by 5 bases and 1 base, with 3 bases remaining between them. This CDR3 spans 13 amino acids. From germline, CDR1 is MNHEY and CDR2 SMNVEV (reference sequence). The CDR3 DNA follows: TGTGCCAGCAGTAGGTCTGGGGCCAACGTCCTGACTTTC. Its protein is CASSRSGANVLTF. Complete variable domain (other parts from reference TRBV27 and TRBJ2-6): EAQVTQNPRYLITVTGKKLTVTCSQNMNHEYMSWYRQDPGLGLRQIYYSMNVEVTDKGDVPEGYKVSRKEKRNFPLILESPSPNQTSLYFCASSRSGANVLTFGAGSRLTVL.

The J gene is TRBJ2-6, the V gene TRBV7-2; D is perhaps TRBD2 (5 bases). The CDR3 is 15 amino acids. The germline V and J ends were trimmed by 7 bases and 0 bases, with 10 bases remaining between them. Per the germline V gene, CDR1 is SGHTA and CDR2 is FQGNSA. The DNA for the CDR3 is TGTGCCAGCAACCGAGGAGGCTCTGGGGCCAACGTCCTGACTTTC. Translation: CASNRGGSGANVLTF.